This T cell receptor beta chain emerged from a study of T-cell memory formation after mild COVID-19. Background on the study: Largely, the TCR clusters proved donor specific. Whole-study results and caveats: Contracting CD4+ clones lay largely in CM and EM, with CD8+ ones residing in EMRA. The pre-infection memory compartment contained some responding clones, suggesting cross-reactive memory joined.

This CDR3 comprises 15 residues. Looked up from germline, CDR1 is MDHEN and CDR2 is SYDVKM. V lost 6 bases to trimming and J lost 1 base, with 10 bases between them. A few counts support this clonotype. Its target is not known. UMIs and sample barcodes were carried by the TCR alpha and TCR beta cDNA libraries that 5'RACE produced using constant-segment primers. Via MiXCR, TCRdb re-called the 5' RACE reads, giving one row per CDR3 protein. The sample has under 350,000 distinct CDR3 sequences; 15% to 20% are singletons. Sequencing was done on a sample of PBMCs or a T cell subset sorted from them (not recorded which). This clonotype was obtained from a man between 18 and 29 years old who had mild COVID-19 (a few samples of this study predate the infection). Cell type and time point are not known. The chain employs TRBV28 and TRBJ2-6, with D perhaps TRBD1 (6 bases). This CDR3 is CASRLGASGANVLTF. As DNA, the CDR3 is TGTGCCAGCAGGCTGGGGGCATCTGGGGCCAACGTCCTGACTTTC.